This T cell receptor beta chain is from a study of shared clonotypes between healthy human individuals. The overall study: Samples came from a couple of female and a few male donors aged 18 to 49. Study-level results: Sequencing of the sorted subsets was shown by rarefaction to be incomplete despite large depth. A generally larger estimated richness was seen in naive subsets than in memory subsets.

Concerning this clone: The antigen is not known.

Naivety among CD8 cells was defined by CD45RO negativity and positive CCR7 selection, thereby excluding terminally differentiated effector memory CD45RA+ cells. The test was conducted at deep level. Assay: immunoSEQ multiplex PCR; the TCRdb copy retains only in-frame clones and omits some. The sample records 2 million to 2.5 million clones, about 95% being singletons. Germline V CDR1 and CDR2: MGHRA, YSYEKL. The ends were cut back, 0 bases at V and 7 bases at J, with 19 bases in the middle. This CDR3 spans 16 amino acids. Sequenced input: naive CD8+ T cells sorted from blood. J is TRBJ2-7 and V is TRBV4-1; unclear D gene. The sequence was obtained from a man aged 18 to 29 in good health. CDR3 residues: CASSQDMALWEDEQYF. CDR3 coding DNA: TGCGCCAGCAGCCAAGATATGGCACTCTGGGAAGATGAGCAGTACTTC.